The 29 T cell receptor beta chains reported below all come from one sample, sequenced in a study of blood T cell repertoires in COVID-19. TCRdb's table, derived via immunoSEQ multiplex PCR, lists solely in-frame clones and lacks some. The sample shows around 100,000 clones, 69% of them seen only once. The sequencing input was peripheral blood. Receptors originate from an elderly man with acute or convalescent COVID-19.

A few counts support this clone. CDR3 DNA: TGTGCCAGCAGCTTTTCAGGGAACACTGAAGCTTTCTTT. Its protein is CASSFSGNTEAFF. The J gene is TRBJ1-1, the V gene TRBV7-2; the D is unclear. Trimming cost V 3 bases and J 1 base, with 6 bases left between them. Per the germline V gene, CDR1 is SGHTA and CDR2 is FQGNSA. The length of the CDR3 is 13 residues.

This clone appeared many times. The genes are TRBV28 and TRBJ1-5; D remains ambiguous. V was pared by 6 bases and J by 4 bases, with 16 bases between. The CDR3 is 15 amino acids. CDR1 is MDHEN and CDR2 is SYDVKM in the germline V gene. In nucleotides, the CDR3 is TGTGCCAGCAGCCCCGGAGGGCCGTTGAATCAGCCCCAGCATTTT. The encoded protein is CASSPGGPLNQPQHF.

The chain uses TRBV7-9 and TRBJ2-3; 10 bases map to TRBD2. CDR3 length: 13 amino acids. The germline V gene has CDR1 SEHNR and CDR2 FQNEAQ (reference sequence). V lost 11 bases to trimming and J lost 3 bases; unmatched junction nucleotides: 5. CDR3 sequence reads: CAGVLAGTDTQYF. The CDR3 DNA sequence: TGTGCCGGGGTACTAGCGGGAACAGATACGCAGTATTTT.

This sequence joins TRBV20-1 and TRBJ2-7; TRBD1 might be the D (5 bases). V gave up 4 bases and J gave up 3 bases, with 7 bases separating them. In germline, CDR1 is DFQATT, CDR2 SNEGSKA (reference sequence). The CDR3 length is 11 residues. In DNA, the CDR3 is TGCAGTGCTAAAACAGGCTACGAGCAGTACTTC. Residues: CSAKTGYEQYF.

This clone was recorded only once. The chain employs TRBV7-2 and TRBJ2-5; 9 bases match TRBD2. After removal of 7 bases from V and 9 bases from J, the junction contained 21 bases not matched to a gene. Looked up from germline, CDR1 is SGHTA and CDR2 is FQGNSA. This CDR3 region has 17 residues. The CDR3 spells CASTYSSGDWEKAPQYF. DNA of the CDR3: TGTGCCAGCACCTATTCTAGCGGGGATTGGGAGAAGGCGCCCCAGTACTTC. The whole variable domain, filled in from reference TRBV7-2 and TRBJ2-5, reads GAGVSQSPSNKVTEKGKDVELRCDPISGHTALYWYRQSLGQGLEFLIYFQGNSAPDKSGLPSDRFSAERTGGSVSTLTIQRTQQEDSAVYLCASTYSSGDWEKAPQYFGPGTRLLVL.

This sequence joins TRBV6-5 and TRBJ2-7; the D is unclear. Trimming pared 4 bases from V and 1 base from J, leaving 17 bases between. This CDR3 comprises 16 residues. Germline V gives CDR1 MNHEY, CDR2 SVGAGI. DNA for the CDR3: TGTGCCAGCAGTTGCCTTGGCAAACCCCTTTCCTACGAGCAGTACTTC. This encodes CASSCLGKPLSYEQYF.

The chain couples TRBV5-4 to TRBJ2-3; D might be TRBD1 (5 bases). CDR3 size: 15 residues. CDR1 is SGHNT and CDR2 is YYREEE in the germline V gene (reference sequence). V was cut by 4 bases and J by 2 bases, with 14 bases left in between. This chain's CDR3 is CASSSRQKNTDTQYF. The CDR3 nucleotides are TGTGCCAGCAGCAGCAGACAGAAGAACACAGATACGCAGTATTTT.

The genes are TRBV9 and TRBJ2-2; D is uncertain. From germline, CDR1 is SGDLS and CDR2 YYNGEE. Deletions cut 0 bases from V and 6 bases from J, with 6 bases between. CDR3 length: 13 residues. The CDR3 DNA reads TGTGCCAGCAGCGTAGCTGAGGCCGGGGAGCTGTTTTTT. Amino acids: CASSVAEAGELFF.

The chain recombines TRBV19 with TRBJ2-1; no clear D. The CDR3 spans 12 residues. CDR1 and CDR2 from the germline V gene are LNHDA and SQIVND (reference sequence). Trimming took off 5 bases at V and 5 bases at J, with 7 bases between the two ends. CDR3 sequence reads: CASSPRDNEQFF. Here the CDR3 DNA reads TGTGCCAGTAGTCCCCGGGACAATGAGCAGTTCTTC.

CDR3 region: CASSSGTSVVTDTQYF. The CDR3 DNA sequence: TGTGCCAGCAGCTCGGGGACTAGCGTAGTAACAGATACGCAGTATTTT. This rearrangement joins TRBV7-3 to TRBJ2-3, with TRBD2 identical over 10 bases. This CDR3 region has 16 residues. CDR1 and CDR2 from the germline V gene are SGHTA and FQGTGA. V shed 4 bases and J 3 bases; nucleotides not matched to a gene: 7.

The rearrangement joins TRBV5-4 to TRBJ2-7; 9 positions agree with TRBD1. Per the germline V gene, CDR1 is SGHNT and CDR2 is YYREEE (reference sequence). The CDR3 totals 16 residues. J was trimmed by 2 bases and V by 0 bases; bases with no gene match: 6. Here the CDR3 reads CASSLADRGTPYEQYF. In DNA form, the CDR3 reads TGTGCCAGCAGCTTGGCCGACAGGGGGACTCCCTACGAGCAGTACTTC.

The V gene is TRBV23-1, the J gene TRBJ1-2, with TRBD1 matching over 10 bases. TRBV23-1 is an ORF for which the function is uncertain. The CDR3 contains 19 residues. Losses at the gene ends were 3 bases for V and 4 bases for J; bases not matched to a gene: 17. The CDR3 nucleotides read TGCGCCAGCAGTCATCTAGGACAGGGGGGGATATCGGGACGCTATGGCTACACCTTC. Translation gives CASSHLGQGGISGRYGYTF.

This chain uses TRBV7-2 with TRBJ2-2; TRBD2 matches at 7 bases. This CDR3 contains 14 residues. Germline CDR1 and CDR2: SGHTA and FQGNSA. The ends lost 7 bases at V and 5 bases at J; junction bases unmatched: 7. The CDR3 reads CASKLAEATGELFF. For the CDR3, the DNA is TGTGCCAGCAAGCTAGCGGAGGCAACCGGGGAGCTGTTTTTT.

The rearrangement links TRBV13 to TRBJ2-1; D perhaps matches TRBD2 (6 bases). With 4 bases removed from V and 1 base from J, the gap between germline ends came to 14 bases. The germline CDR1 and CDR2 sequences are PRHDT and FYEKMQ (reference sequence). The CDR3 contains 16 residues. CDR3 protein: CASSSRTGVSYNEQFF. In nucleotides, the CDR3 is TGTGCCAGCAGCTCCCGGACGGGAGTTTCCTACAATGAGCAGTTCTTC. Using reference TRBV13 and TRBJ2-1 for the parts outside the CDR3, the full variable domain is AAGVIQSPRHLIKEKRETATLKCYPIPRHDTVYWYQQGPGQDPQFLISFYEKMQSDKGSIPDRFSAQQFSDYHSELNMSSLELGDSALYFCASSSRTGVSYNEQFFGPGTRLTVL.

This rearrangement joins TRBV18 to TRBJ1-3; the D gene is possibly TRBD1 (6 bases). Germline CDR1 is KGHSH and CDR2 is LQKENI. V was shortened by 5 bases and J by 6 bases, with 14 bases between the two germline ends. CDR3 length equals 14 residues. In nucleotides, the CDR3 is TGTGCCAGCTCATCTACAGGGTTAGAAAACACCATATATTTT. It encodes CASSSTGLENTIYF.

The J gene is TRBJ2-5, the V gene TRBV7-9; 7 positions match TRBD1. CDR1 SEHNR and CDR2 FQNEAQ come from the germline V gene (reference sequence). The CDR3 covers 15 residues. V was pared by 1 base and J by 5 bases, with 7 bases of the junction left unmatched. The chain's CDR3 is CASSLERTGEETQYF. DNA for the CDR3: TGTGCCAGCAGCTTAGAACGGACAGGAGAGGAGACCCAGTACTTC.

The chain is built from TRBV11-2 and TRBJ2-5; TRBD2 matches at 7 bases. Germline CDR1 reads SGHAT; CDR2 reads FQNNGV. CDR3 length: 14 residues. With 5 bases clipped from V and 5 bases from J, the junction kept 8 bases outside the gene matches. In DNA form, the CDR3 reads TGTGCCAGCAGCCTAAGACTGCGGGGGGAGACCCAGTACTTC. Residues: CASSLRLRGETQYF.

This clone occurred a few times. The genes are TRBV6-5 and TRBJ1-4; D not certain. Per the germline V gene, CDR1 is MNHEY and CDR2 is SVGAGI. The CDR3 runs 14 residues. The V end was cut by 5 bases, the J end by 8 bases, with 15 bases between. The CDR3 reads CASSRFVPGEKLFF. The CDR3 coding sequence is TGTGCCAGCAGTCGGTTCGTTCCGGGGGAAAAACTGTTTTTT.

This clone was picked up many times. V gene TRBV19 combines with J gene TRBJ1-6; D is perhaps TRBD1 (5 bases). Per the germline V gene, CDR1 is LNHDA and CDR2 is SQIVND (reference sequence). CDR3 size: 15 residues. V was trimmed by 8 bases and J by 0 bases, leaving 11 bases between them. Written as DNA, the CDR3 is TGTGCCAGTTCTCGGGGGATCTCCTATAATTCACCCCTCCACTTT. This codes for CASSRGISYNSPLHF.

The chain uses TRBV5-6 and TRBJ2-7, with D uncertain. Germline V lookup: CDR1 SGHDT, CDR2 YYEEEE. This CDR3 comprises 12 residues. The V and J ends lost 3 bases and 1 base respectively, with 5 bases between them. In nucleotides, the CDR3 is TGTGCCAGCAGCTCTCTTTCCTACGAGCAGTACTTC. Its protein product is CASSSLSYEQYF.

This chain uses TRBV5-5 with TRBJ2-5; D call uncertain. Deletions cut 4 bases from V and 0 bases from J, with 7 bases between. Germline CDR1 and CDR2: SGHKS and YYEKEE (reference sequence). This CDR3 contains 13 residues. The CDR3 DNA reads TGTGCCAGCAGCCTCAGATACCAAGAGACCCAGTACTTC. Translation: CASSLRYQETQYF.

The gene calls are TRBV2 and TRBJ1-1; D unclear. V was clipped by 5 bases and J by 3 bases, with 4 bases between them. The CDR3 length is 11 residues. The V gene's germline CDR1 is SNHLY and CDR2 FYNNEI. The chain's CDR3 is CASSRYTEAFF. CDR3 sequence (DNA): TGTGCCAGCAGTCGGTACACTGAAGCTTTCTTT.

CDR3 amino acids: CASSIGAPSTDTQYF. In DNA form, the CDR3 reads TGTGCCAGTAGTATAGGGGCCCCATCCACAGATACGCAGTATTTT. V is TRBV19 and J is TRBJ2-3, with D unclear. Germline V lookup: CDR1 LNHDA, CDR2 SQIVND (reference sequence). Trimming stripped 1 base from V and 2 bases from J, with 10 bases between. This CDR3 comprises 15 residues.

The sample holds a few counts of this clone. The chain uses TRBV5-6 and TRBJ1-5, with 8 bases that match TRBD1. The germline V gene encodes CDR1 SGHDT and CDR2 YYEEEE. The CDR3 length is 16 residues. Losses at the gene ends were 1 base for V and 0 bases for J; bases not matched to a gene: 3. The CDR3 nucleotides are TGTGCCAGCAGCTTGAGGACAGGGTATAGCAATCAGCCCCAGCATTTT. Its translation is CASSLRTGYSNQPQHF.

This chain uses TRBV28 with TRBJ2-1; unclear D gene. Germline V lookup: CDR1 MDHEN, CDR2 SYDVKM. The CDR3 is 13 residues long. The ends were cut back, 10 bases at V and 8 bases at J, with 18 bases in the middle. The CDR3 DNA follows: TGTGCCACAACCCTCCGAGTCCCCTATGAGCAGTTCTTC. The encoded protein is CATTLRVPYEQFF.

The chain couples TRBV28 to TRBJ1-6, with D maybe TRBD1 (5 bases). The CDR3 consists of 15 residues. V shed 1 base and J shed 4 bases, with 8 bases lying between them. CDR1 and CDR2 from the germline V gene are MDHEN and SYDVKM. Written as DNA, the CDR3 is TGTGCCAGCAGTTTATTGACAGATTATAATTCACCCCTCCACTTT. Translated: CASSLLTDYNSPLHF.

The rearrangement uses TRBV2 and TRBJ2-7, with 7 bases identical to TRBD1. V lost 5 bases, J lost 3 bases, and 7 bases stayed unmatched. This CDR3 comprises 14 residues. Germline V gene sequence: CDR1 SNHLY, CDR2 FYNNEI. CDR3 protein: CASSLRQGRYEQYF. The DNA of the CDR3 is TGTGCCAGCAGTCTAAGACAGGGACGCTACGAGCAGTACTTC.

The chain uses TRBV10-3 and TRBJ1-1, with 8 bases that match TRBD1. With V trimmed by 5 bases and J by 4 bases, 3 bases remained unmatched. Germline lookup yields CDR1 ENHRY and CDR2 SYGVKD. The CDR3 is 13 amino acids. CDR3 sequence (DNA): TGTGCCATCAGTAAGGACAGGGCCACTGAAGCTTTCTTT. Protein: CAISKDRATEAFF.

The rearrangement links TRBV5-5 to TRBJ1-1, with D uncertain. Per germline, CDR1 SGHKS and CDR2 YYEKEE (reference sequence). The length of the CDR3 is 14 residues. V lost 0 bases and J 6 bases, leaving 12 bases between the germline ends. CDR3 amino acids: CASSLVQVGAEAFF. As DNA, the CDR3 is TGTGCCAGCAGCTTGGTCCAGGTCGGCGCTGAAGCTTTCTTT.